A selection of T cell receptor beta chains follows, all from one sample in a study of human T cells and chemical hapten exposure. TCRdb recomputed calls from the RACE reads with MiXCR, one row per CDR3 protein. The table has 150,000 to 200,000 distinct CDR3 sequences, almost 30% seen once. Specimen: whole blood, collected in connection with sensitization to the hapten diphenylcyclopropenone (DPC). Receptors originate from a woman under 40 with alopecia areata. Some clones in this sample may be carry-over from other donors' samples. Both conserved end residues are part of each CDR3. The D gene is left open where the match is weak. A row's size may be missing; if present it is once, few, many or a size class.

V	D	size	J	DNA	CDR3
TRBV10-2	TRBD2	NA	TRBJ2-3	TGCGCCGTCGTTCCAGCGGGAGGGGAAGATACGCAGTATTTT	CAVVPAGGEDTQYF
TRBV20-1	TRBD1	few	TRBJ2-1	TGCAGTGCCCCGTCCTGGGACAGGGCCCACAATGAGCAGTTCTTC	CSAPSWDRAHNEQFF
TRBV28	TRBD2	NA	TRBJ2-4	TGTGCCAGCAGTCCACTAGCGGCCCAGCCGGTGGCCAAAAACATTCAGTACTTC	CASSPLAAQPVAKNIQYF
TRBV3-1	TRBD2	NA	TRBJ2-3	TGTGCCAGCAGCCGGAATAGCGGGAGTAGAGATACGCAGTATTTT	CASSRNSGSRDTQYF
TRBV6-6	NA	NA	TRBJ1-1	TGTGCCAGCATTAAAACAGGGCCCCTGAACACTGAAGCTCTCTTT	CASIKTGPLNTEALF
TRBV28	TRBD2	few	TRBJ2-2	TGTGCCAGCATCCCGGGAGGCACCGGGGAGCTGTTTTTT	CASIPGGTGELFF
TRBV6-6	TRBD1	few	TRBJ2-5	TGTGCCAGCAGTTTCTGGGACAGCCAAGAGACCCAGTACTTC	CASSFWDSQETQYF
TRBV28	NA	NA	TRBJ2-1	TGTGCCAGCAGTTTATGGACCGGGGTAAACCCCCTCAATGAGCAGTTCTTC	CASSLWTGVNPLNEQFF
TRBV29-1	TRBD1	few	TRBJ2-1	TGCAGCGTTGACGGGACAGGGAACGATGAGCAGTTCTTC	CSVDGTGNDEQFF
TRBV6-6	NA	few	TRBJ2-7	TGTGCCAGCAGCCAGGGAGCTCACGGGTCCTACGAGCAGTACTTC	CASSQGAHGSYEQYF
TRBV20-1	NA	few	TRBJ1-1	TGCAGTGCTAGGTTGGGGGGCTGGAACACTGAAGCTTTCTTT	CSARLGGWNTEAFF
TRBV6-1	NA	few	TRBJ2-3	TGTGCCAGCAGTGAATGGACTGCTAGCACAGATACGCAGTATTTT	CASSEWTASTDTQYF
TRBV18	NA	few	TRBJ2-1	TGTGCCAGCTCCTCGAGTCCGGCGGGCATATACAATGAGCAGTTCTTC	CASSSSPAGIYNEQFF
TRBV7-2	TRBD1	NA	TRBJ1-2	TGTGCCAGCAGCTTGAGGGAGACAGGGGGCCTCCGAAAGGGCTACACCTTC	CASSLRETGGLRKGYTF
TRBV10-3	NA	NA	TRBJ2-6	TGTGCCATCAGTGGGGGGTTGACAGCTTCCAATGATTCTGGGGCCAACGTCCTGACTTTC	CAISGGLTASNDSGANVLTF
TRBV19	TRBD1	NA	TRBJ1-5	TGTGCCAGTAGTATGGCAGGGGGGAGTCAGCCCCAGCATTTT	CASSMAGGSQPQHF
TRBV7-9	NA	few	TRBJ2-3	TGTGCCAGCAGCTTACTGGGAGCAGAGGCAGATACGCAGTATTTT	CASSLLGAEADTQYF
TRBV20-1	TRBD2	many	TRBJ2-7	TGCAGTGCTAAAGGGACTAGCGGGTTTTACGAGCAGTACTTC	CSAKGTSGFYEQYF
TRBV12-2	NA	few	TRBJ2-3	TGTGCAAGTCCCCCCTCGGGGGGGCCTTGTACCTGCTCTGGCACAGATACGCAGTATTTT	CASPPSGGPCTCSGTDTQYF
TRBV27	TRBD2	NA	TRBJ2-2	TGTGCCAGCATCCTGCGGGGGGGGATAACCGGGGAGCTGTTTTTT	CASILRGGITGELFF
TRBV7-9	NA	NA	TRBJ1-4	TGTGCCAGCAGCTCCCAGGAAAAACTGTTTTTT	CASSSQEKLFF
TRBV20-1	TRBD1	NA	TRBJ1-2	TGCAGTGCTAGATTTCTGCCGGGACAGGGGAATGGCTACACCTTC	CSARFLPGQGNGYTF
TRBV5-4	TRBD1	few	TRBJ2-4	TGTGCCAGCAGCAAGGGGACAGCCATAGCCAAAAACATTCAGTACTTC	CASSKGTAIAKNIQYF
TRBV19	TRBD1	NA	TRBJ1-5	TGTGCCAGTACCCAGGGGGGTTTTCAGCCCCAGCATTTT	CASTQGGFQPQHF
TRBV20-1	TRBD1	NA	TRBJ2-1	TGCGGCTTCCGGGACAGGGACGATGAGCAGTTCTTC	CGFRDRDDEQFF
TRBV15	NA	few	TRBJ1-3	TGTGCCACCAGCTTGGCAGGGCTCGGAAACACCATATATTTT	CATSLAGLGNTIYF
TRBV7-9	NA	NA	TRBJ1-4	TGTGCCAGCAGCCCAGCGTTTGGGGGGGACGAAAAACTGTTTTTT	CASSPAFGGDEKLFF
TRBV5-1	TRBD1	once	TRBJ2-5	TGCGCCAGCAGTCAAGTGTCCCGGCAGGGGGCCGGGGAGACCCAGTACTTC	CASSQVSRQGAGETQYF
TRBV18	NA	many	TRBJ1-2	TGTGCCAGCTCACCGGGTCAGGACTATGGCTACACCTTC	CASSPGQDYGYTF
TRBV5-5	NA	few	TRBJ2-1	TGTGCCAGCAGCTTTGCAGACAGCTCCTACAATGAGCAGTTCTTC	CASSFADSSYNEQFF
TRBV20-1	TRBD2	few	TRBJ2-7	TGCAGTGCCACTGGGACTAGCGGGAGCGCGTTTTATTACGAGCAGTACTTC	CSATGTSGSAFYYEQYF
TRBV4-3	NA	NA	TRBJ2-1	TGCGCCAGCAGCCAAGATATGGTAGCGGCGGATGAGCAGTTCTTC	CASSQDMVAADEQFF
TRBV7-9	NA	many	TRBJ1-1	TGTGCCAGCAGCTTGGGCAGGAACACTGAAGCTTTCTTT	CASSLGRNTEAFF
TRBV5-1	TRBD1	NA	TRBJ1-1	TGCGCCAGCAGCCCGACGTACAGGGGGAACACTGAAGCTTTCTTT	CASSPTYRGNTEAFF
TRBV27	NA	NA	TRBJ2-3	TGTGCCACCACTCAAACGGGACTGAGAACAGATACGCAGTATTTT	CATTQTGLRTDTQYF